These T cell receptor beta chains were read from a single sample in a study of T cell changes during pregnancy in multiple sclerosis. Clones were read by immunoSEQ multiplex PCR, and TCRdb kept only the in-frame ones, dropping some. The sample records around 40,000 clones, about 87% being singletons. The specimen was CD4+ T cells from peripheral blood mononuclear cells, collected before pregnancy. These receptors were taken from a female donor with multiple sclerosis, enrolled in a pregnancy study. Both conserved end residues are part of each CDR3. A D gene is named only where the DNA matches it firmly. The size entry is marked missing in some rows and otherwise reads once, few, many or a size class.

TRBV28	NA	14	NA	TRBJ1-4	CASSFIATNEKLFF	TGTGCCAGCAGTTTTATTGCAACTAATGAAAAACTGTTTTTT
TRBV5-4	NA	15	TRBD2	TRBJ2-1	CASSGGGSGVNEQFF	TGTGCCAGCAGCGGGGGAGGGTCGGGTGTCAATGAGCAGTTCTTC
TRBV10-3	NA	19	TRBD2	TRBJ2-6	CAISESPQAGVSGANVLTF	TGTGCCATCAGTGAGTCCCCTCAAGCGGGGGTCTCTGGGGCCAACGTCCTGACTTTC
TRBV5-5	NA	13	NA	TRBJ2-7	CASSLGASYEQYF	TGTGCCAGCAGCTTGGGCGCCTCCTACGAGCAGTACTTC
TRBV28	NA	12	NA	TRBJ1-1	CASSRQFTGAFF	TGTGCCAGCAGTCGACAGTTTACGGGAGCTTTCTTT
TRBV19	NA	19	TRBD2	TRBJ2-2	CASSTPPGLAGVHTGELFF	TGTGCCAGTAGTACCCCCCCCGGACTAGCGGGGGTCCACACCGGGGAGCTGTTTTTT
TRBV29-1	NA	13	NA	TRBJ1-1	CSVVVGGATEAFF	TGCAGCGTTGTGGTAGGAGGGGCCACTGAAGCTTTCTTT
TRBV6-1	NA	13	TRBD1	TRBJ2-7	CATQRDSSYEQYF	TGTGCCACACAACGGGACAGCTCCTACGAGCAGTACTTC
TRBV2	NA	13	NA	TRBJ1-1	CASSEFRATEAFF	TGTGCCAGCAGTGAATTCAGGGCCACTGAAGCTTTCTTT
TRBV5-4	NA	15	NA	TRBJ1-4	CASSESPRLNEKLFF	TGTGCCAGCAGCGAGAGTCCCCGTCTTAATGAAAAACTGTTTTTT
TRBV10-3	few	15	NA	TRBJ2-3	CAISASSASTDTQYF	TGTGCCATCAGTGCCTCTAGCGCCAGCACAGATACGCAGTATTTT
TRBV30	once	13	NA	TRBJ2-5	CAWSVMMGGTQYF	TGTGCCTGGAGTGTAATGATGGGGGGAACCCAGTACTTC
TRBV19	NA	16	NA	TRBJ1-5	CASSIGGRRANQPQHF	TGTGCCAGTAGTATAGGCGGCCGGAGGGCTAATCAGCCCCAGCATTTT
TRBV5-1	NA	16	NA	TRBJ1-2	CASSLTDPRLGDGYTF	TGCGCCAGCAGCTTGACAGACCCTCGTTTAGGGGATGGCTACACCTTC
TRBV4-1	NA	13	TRBD1	TRBJ1-2	CASSQAGGYGYTF	TGCGCCAGCAGCCAAGCAGGGGGCTATGGCTACACCTTC
TRBV18	few	13	NA	TRBJ1-6	CASSGQFDSPLHF	TGTGCCAGCTCAGGACAGTTTGATTCACCCCTCCACTTT
TRBV10-3	NA	14	NA	TRBJ1-5	CAISDGQLNQPQHF	TGTGCCATCAGCGATGGACAGCTAAATCAGCCCCAGCATTTT
TRBV10-3	once	13	TRBD1	TRBJ1-5	CAIGQGSNQPQHF	TGTGCCATCGGACAGGGGAGCAATCAGCCCCAGCATTTT
TRBV12-5	NA	13	TRBD1	TRBJ1-1	CASGDREATEAFF	TGTGCTAGTGGCGACAGGGAAGCCACTGAAGCTTTCTTT
TRBV11-3	once	13	TRBD2	TRBJ2-2	CASSPRLAGELFF	TGTGCCAGCAGCCCTAGACTAGCTGGGGAGCTGTTTTTT
TRBV6-5	NA	15	NA	TRBJ2-3	CASTPVGGRGDTQYF	TGTGCCAGCACTCCCGTGGGGGGGCGGGGAGATACGCAGTATTTT
TRBV9	NA	13	NA	TRBJ1-1	CASSARFDSEAFF	TGTGCCAGCAGCGCAAGGTTCGACTCTGAAGCTTTCTTT
TRBV7-9	NA	16	TRBD2	TRBJ2-1	CASSLALAGAYNEQFF	TGTGCCAGCAGCTTAGCCTTAGCGGGGGCATACAATGAGCAGTTCTTC
TRBV6-1	NA	22	TRBD2	TRBJ2-2	CASSETRFGLAGGQTNTGELFF	TGTGCCAGCAGCGAAACTAGATTTGGACTAGCGGGGGGCCAGACGAACACCGGGGAGCTGTTTTTT
TRBV5-1	NA	14	NA	TRBJ1-2	CASSPVQDNYGYTF	TGCGCCAGCAGCCCGGTCCAGGATAACTATGGCTACACCTTC
TRBV15	NA	15	NA	TRBJ2-3	CATSNGRVGTDTQYF	TGTGCCACAAGTAACGGCAGGGTGGGCACAGATACGCAGTATTTT
TRBV2	NA	13	TRBD1	TRBJ2-7	CASSGDSAYEQYF	TGTGCCAGCAGTGGGGACAGTGCCTACGAGCAGTACTTC
TRBV6-1	NA	14	TRBD1	TRBJ1-2	CASSEVGTVKSYTF	TGTGCCAGCAGTGAAGTGGGGACAGTTAAAAGCTACACCTTC
TRBV7-9	NA	15	TRBD2	TRBJ2-4	CASSRRERGTNIQYF	TGTGCCAGCAGCCGCCGGGAGCGGGGGACCAACATTCAGTACTTC
TRBV30	few	12	TRBD1	TRBJ1-1	CASDRVRTEAFF	TGTGCTTCCGACAGGGTACGCACTGAAGCTTTCTTT
TRBV5-1	NA	13	TRBD1	TRBJ1-3	CASSVDRGDTIYF	TGCGCCAGCAGCGTCGACAGGGGAGACACCATATATTTT
TRBV28	NA	15	NA	TRBJ1-2	CASSVQGRGLYGYTF	TGTGCCAGCAGTGTACAGGGACGGGGCCTCTATGGCTACACCTTC
TRBV6-5	NA	15	TRBD1	TRBJ2-1	CASSSLDRGTNEQFF	TGTGCCAGCAGTTCCTTGGACAGGGGGACAAATGAGCAGTTCTTC
TRBV18	NA	17	TRBD1	TRBJ2-3	CASSPPTGDKGTDTQYF	TGTGCCAGCTCACCCCCGACAGGGGATAAGGGCACAGATACGCAGTATTTT
TRBV19	NA	18	NA	TRBJ1-5	CASRPSRGGRGSNQPQHF	TGTGCCAGTCGGCCTAGCCGGGGAGGGCGGGGTAGCAATCAGCCCCAGCATTTT
TRBV7-9	NA	15	TRBD1	TRBJ1-4	CASSRDRGRFEKLFF	TGTGCCAGCAGCCGAGACAGGGGGCGCTTTGAAAAACTGTTTTTT
TRBV7-9	NA	13	TRBD1	TRBJ1-4	CASSRGQGEKLFF	TGTGCCAGCAGCCGGGGACAGGGTGAAAAACTGTTTTTT
TRBV5-6	NA	15	TRBD2	TRBJ2-3	CASSSPRGAGDTQYF	TGTGCCAGCAGCTCCCCGCGGGGGGCCGGGGATACGCAGTATTTT
TRBV18	NA	16	NA	TRBJ2-1	CASSPPGLNTYNEQFF	TGTGCCAGCTCACCACCGGGCTTAAACACCTACAATGAGCAGTTCTTC
TRBV7-9	NA	13	NA	TRBJ2-5	CASSPRSAETQYF	TGTGCCAGCAGCCCCCGGTCAGCGGAGACCCAGTACTTC
TRBV7-2	NA	14	NA	TRBJ2-1	CASSTRGGGNEQFF	TGTGCCAGCAGCACCCGTGGAGGTGGCAATGAGCAGTTCTTC
TRBV11-2	NA	13	TRBD1	TRBJ2-1	CASSRTGDNEQFF	TGTGCCAGCAGCCGCACAGGGGACAATGAGCAGTTCTTC
TRBV9	NA	16	TRBD2	TRBJ2-1	CASSVGASGDYNEQFF	TGTGCCAGCAGCGTAGGGGCTAGCGGGGATTACAATGAGCAGTTCTTC
TRBV6-5	NA	14	NA	TRBJ1-1	CASSYTWDNAEAFF	TGTGCCAGCAGTTACACTTGGGACAACGCTGAAGCTTTCTTT
TRBV7-3	few	12	TRBD2	TRBJ2-2	CASSPNRGGLFF	TGTGCCAGCAGCCCCAACCGGGGGGGGCTGTTTTTT
TRBV2	NA	16	TRBD2	TRBJ2-3	CASSEARRGGPDTQYF	TGTGCCAGCAGTGAAGCGAGGCGGGGGGGCCCTGATACGCAGTATTTT
TRBV14	NA	14	TRBD2	TRBJ2-1	CASSQSGAYNEQFF	TGTGCCAGCAGCCAAAGCGGGGCCTACAATGAGCAGTTCTTC
TRBV19	NA	16	TRBD1	TRBJ1-3	CASSLQGRISGNTIYF	TGTGCCAGTAGTTTACAGGGGAGGATCTCTGGAAACACCATATATTTT